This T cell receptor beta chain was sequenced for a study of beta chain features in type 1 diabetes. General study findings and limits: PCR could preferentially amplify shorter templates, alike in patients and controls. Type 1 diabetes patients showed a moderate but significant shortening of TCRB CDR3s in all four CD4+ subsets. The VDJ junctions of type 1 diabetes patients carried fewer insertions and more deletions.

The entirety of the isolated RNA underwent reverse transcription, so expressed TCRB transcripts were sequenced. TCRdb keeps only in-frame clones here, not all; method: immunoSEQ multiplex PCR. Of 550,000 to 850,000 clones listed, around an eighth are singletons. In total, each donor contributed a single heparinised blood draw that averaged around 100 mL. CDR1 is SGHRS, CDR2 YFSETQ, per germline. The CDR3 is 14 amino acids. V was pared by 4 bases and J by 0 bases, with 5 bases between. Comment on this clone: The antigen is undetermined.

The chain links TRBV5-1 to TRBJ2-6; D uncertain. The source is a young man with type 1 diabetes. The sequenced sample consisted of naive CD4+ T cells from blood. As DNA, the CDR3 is TGCGCCAGCAGCGTTTACTCTGGGGCCAACGTCCTGACTTTC. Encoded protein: CASSVYSGANVLTF.